This entry is about one T cell receptor (beta chain). This clonotype was seen only a few times. Its binding antigen is unknown. Base qualities were left out, and no much larger clone turns up one base away. The receptor library was made with PCR. The sequencer was an Illumina HiSeq 2500. Unique molecular identifiers were incorporated into TCR beta cDNA libraries to reduce PCR and sequencing biases. Some 500,000 cDNA molecules were obtained for every 1 to 10 million input T cells, so each molecule roughly corresponded to one T cell. The patient libraries were prepared and sequenced with the same protocol used for the earlier healthy control dataset. Samples belonging to the same batch were prepared together, multiplexed and sequenced on a shared HiSeq lane. On the study's bioinformatics: Raw barcoded reads were processed with MIGEC, discarding single-read molecular identifier groups before consensus assembly and CDR3 extraction. Clonotype tables were post-analysed with VDJtools, normalizing diversity by down-sampling all datasets to the smallest sample size. In repertoire overlap clustering, CDR3 amino acid sequences, but not nucleotide sequences, were matched to correct batch-related cross-sample contamination. In TCRdb, the public reads were trimmed at Q25 with fastp and aligned with MiXCR, with productive beta chains retained. CDR3 protein sequences are deduplicated, and each keeps its most common genes and DNA. In this record, the V and J calls reflect TCRdb's handling and not the investigators' own analysis. For this sample there are about 400,000 distinct CDR3 sequences; around 33% appear just once. Roughly 13% of the sample is in the top ten clones.

The source of the sample is a study of post-analysis software for immune sequencing data (dated by TCRdb to between 2014 and 2016). Turning to the overall study: Recorded disease courses included relapsing-remitting, secondary progressive and progressive-relapsing multiple sclerosis, with some patients lacking subtype annotation. The multiple sclerosis patient repertoires were compared with 11 previously published healthy control repertoires from donors aged roughly 6 to 27 years. A subset of samples was prepared in parallel using single-end sample barcoding, then pooled and co-amplified after Illumina adapter ligation. General study outcomes and caveats: The control group was slightly older than the multiple sclerosis patient group. Direct clustering with F measure showed strong co-clustering of samples prepared in the same batch, prompting a batch-effect correction. Normalized Chao1 diversity was significantly lower in multiple sclerosis patients than controls, suggesting substantial peripheral T-cell clonal expansion.

To demonstrate the VDJtools post-analysis software, the study profiled TCR beta repertoires from the peripheral blood of 13 young patients with multiple sclerosis. The multiple sclerosis patients were children and adolescents ranging in age from about 6 to 17 years. The source is a girl aged 5-17 years with multiple sclerosis. Sequenced: blood.

The DNA is as follows: TGTGCCAGCTCCCCAGGGGCAGGGGGCCAAGATGGCTACACCTTC. Its translation is CASSPGAGGQDGYTF. This receptor chain uses TRBV18 and TRBJ1-2, with TRBD1 matching 8 junction bases. CDR3 length: 15 amino acids, cysteine to phenylalanine. Only the CDR3 DNA stays, 45 bases, in frame from base 1. Via the germline V gene, CDR1 is KGHSH and CDR2 LQKENI. Trimming leaves V shorter by 6 bases and J shorter by 6 bases, with the junction holding 12 bases beyond the gene matches.